The 20 T cell receptor beta chains below were found in one sample sequenced in a study of breast tumors, draining lymph nodes, adjacent tissues. TCRdb used MiXCR to reprocess the multiplex PCR reads, holding one entry per CDR3 protein. The data show 270,000 or so distinct CDR3 sequences, with 30% to 35% seen just once and approximately 1% held by the top ten. Axillary draining lymph nodes of breast cancer patients supplied the node samples. The sequencing sample was made of axillary lymph node tissue. The receptors originated from a female donor with breast cancer. Some clones in this sample may be carry-over from other donors' samples.

The sample holds many counts of this clonotype. The chain's CDR3 is CASSSRGSNSYEQYF. CDR3 nucleotide sequence: TGTGCCAGCAGCTCGAGGGGGTCCAATTCCTACGAGCAGTACTTC. The genes are TRBV7-8 and TRBJ2-7, with D maybe TRBD1 (6 bases). This CDR3 has 15 residues. Germline lookup yields CDR1 SGHVS and CDR2 FQNEAQ. Trimming stripped 4 bases from V and 1 base from J, with 14 bases between.

This chain connects TRBV12-3 or TRBV12-4 to TRBJ1-1; 9 bases line up with TRBD1. The ends lost 6 bases at V and 0 bases at J; junction bases unmatched: 5. CDR3 size: 15 residues. CDR3 loop: CASRRQGVMNTEAFF. The CDR3 coding sequence is TGTGCCAGCAGAAGACAGGGGGTGATGAACACTGAAGCTTTCTTT.

This clonotype has a count of ten or more. The chain employs TRBV5-1 and TRBJ2-7, with 7 positions matching TRBD1. Germline V gene lookup returns CDR1 SGHRS and CDR2 YFSETQ. Germline trimming cut 7 bases from V and 2 bases from J; bases unmatched to any gene: 12. CDR3 length: 15 residues. CDR3 region: CASSRRDRAPYEQYF. As DNA, the CDR3 is TGCGCCAGCTCACGTAGAGACAGGGCCCCCTACGAGCAGTACTTC.

This clonotype was seen once. The V and J genes are TRBV6-5 and TRBJ2-1, with 10 bases aligning to TRBD2. V was pared by 5 bases and J by 13 bases, with 11 bases of the junction left unmatched. CDR3 length: 14 residues. Germline lookup yields CDR1 MNHEY and CDR2 SVGAGI. CDR3 residues: CASSPPSGSYDQFF. Here the CDR3 DNA reads TGTGCCAGCAGTCCCCCTAGCGGGAGTTACGACCAGTTCTTC.

As for this clonotype: A much larger clone sits a single nucleotide away, making a read error possible. The V gene is TRBV6-2 or TRBV6-3, the J gene TRBJ2-2; D is undetermined. This CDR3 region has 11 residues. Germline CDR1 reads MNHEY; CDR2 reads SVGEGT. Trimming took off 5 bases at V and 8 bases at J, with 6 bases between the two ends. CDR3 DNA: TGTGCCAGCAGTCACGTTGGGGAGCTGTTTTTT. It specifies CASSHVGELFF.

A few counts support this clonotype. V and J are TRBV7-9 and TRBJ1-1; 7 positions agree with TRBD1. The CDR3 contains 13 residues. V shed 5 bases, J shed 6 bases, and the junction held 6 bases outside the gene matches. The V gene's germline CDR1 is SEHNR and CDR2 FQNEAQ (reference sequence). CDR3 protein: CASSAQGRAEAFF. CDR3 in DNA: TGTGCCAGCAGCGCACAGGGGAGGGCTGAAGCTTTCTTT.

This clonotype showed up many times. The V gene is TRBV7-9, the J gene TRBJ2-1; TRBD2 agrees at 8 bases. The CDR3 covers 15 residues. V was clipped by 5 bases and J by 3 bases; unmatched bases: 6. Per germline, CDR1 SEHNR and CDR2 FQNEAQ (reference sequence). CDR3: CASSGLSGGYNEQFF. The CDR3 DNA is TGTGCCAGCAGCGGCCTAAGCGGGGGCTACAATGAGCAGTTCTTC.

The sample holds a few counts of this clonotype. This could be a read error, since a much larger clone is one nucleotide away. The chain joins TRBV5-1 to TRBJ2-7, with D perhaps matching TRBD1 (6 bases). Germline values: CDR1 SGHRS, CDR2 YFSETQ. The CDR3 consists of 15 residues. CDR3 region: CAGSLGAQNLYEQYF. CDR3 in DNA: TGCGCCGGCAGCTTGGGGGCGCAGAACCTTTACGAGCAGTACTTC.

This rearrangement joins TRBV10-3 to TRBJ2-7, with D maybe TRBD1 (6 bases). The CDR3 is 13 amino acids. Trimming stripped 2 bases from V and 4 bases from J, with 9 bases between. The germline CDR1 and CDR2 sequences are ENHRY and SYGVKD. The CDR3: CAISEGQPYEQYF. Here the CDR3 DNA reads TGTGCCATCAGTGAGGGACAGCCTTACGAGCAGTACTTC.

At least ten counts were recorded for this clonotype. The chain joins TRBV7-9 to TRBJ1-4; D remains ambiguous. V lost 4 bases to trimming and J lost 0 bases, with 9 bases between them. Germline V lookup: CDR1 SEHNR, CDR2 FQNEAQ (reference sequence). This CDR3 spans 15 amino acids. The CDR3 here is CASSSRVATNEKLFF. The CDR3, as DNA: TGTGCCAGCAGCTCTCGGGTTGCAACTAATGAAAAACTGTTTTTT.

This clonotype was counted only a few times. The chain is built from TRBV30 and TRBJ1-2; no clear D gene. Trimming shortened V by 5 bases and J by 8 bases, and 24 bases separated the two germline ends. This CDR3 has 15 amino acids. In germline, CDR1 is GTSNPN, CDR2 SVGIG (reference sequence). The CDR3, as DNA: TGTGCCTGGGGCAAGCCCTCGGCTTCCGGGCTCGGCTACACCTTC. Translated: CAWGKPSASGLGYTF.

This chain connects TRBV10-3 to TRBJ1-3; no clear D. Trimming left V 4 bases short and J 0 bases short, with 10 bases between. This CDR3 is 15 amino acids long. CDR1 ENHRY and CDR2 SYGVKD come from the germline V gene. CDR3 sequence: CAISGGVSSGNTIYF. CDR3 in DNA: TGTGCCATCAGTGGTGGGGTATCCTCTGGAAACACCATATATTTT.

To note about this clonotype: A read error may account for a junction end that differs from germline. The chain joins TRBV6-6 to TRBJ2-5; D is undetermined. The germline V gene encodes CDR1 MNHNY and CDR2 SVGAGI (reference sequence). This CDR3 is 12 amino acids long. In DNA form, the CDR3 reads TGTGCCAGCAGTCACGGATCGGAGATCCAGTACTTC. This sequence encodes CASSHGSEIQYF.

This clonotype has just a few counts. The chain links TRBV30 to TRBJ1-6; TRBD1 is a possible D gene (5 bases). V shed 4 bases and J shed 6 bases, with 16 bases lying between them. CDR1 and CDR2 from the germline V gene are GTSNPN and SVGIG (reference sequence). The length of the CDR3 is 15 residues. This CDR3 reads CAWNPLGLGNSPLHF. In nucleotides, the CDR3 is TGTGCCTGGAATCCCTTGGGGCTCGGTAATTCACCCCTCCACTTT. Based on the CDR3 plus reference TRBV30 and TRBJ1-6, the full variable domain is SQTIHQWPATLVQPVGSPLSLECTVEGTSNPNLYWYRQAAGRGLQLLFYSVGIGQISSEVPQNLSASRPQDRQFILSSKKLLLSDSGFYLCAWNPLGLGNSPLHFGNGTRLTVT.

Many counts were recorded for this clonotype. The chain links TRBV6-1 to TRBJ1-5; D might be TRBD1 (5 bases). The CDR3 length is 14 residues. Germline lookup yields CDR1 MNHNS and CDR2 SASEGT. Trimming removed 10 bases at V and 7 bases at J, with 20 bases between. The CDR3 protein is CANSRDFFGQPQHF. CDR3 bases: TGTGCCAACTCCCGGGACTTTTTCGGACAGCCCCAGCATTTT.

The chain joins TRBV6-2 or TRBV6-3 to TRBJ2-1, with a tentative D call TRBD2 (6 bases). The CDR3 extends over 16 amino acids. In germline, CDR1 is MNHEY, CDR2 SVGEGT. Trimming took off 7 bases at V and 3 bases at J, with 19 bases between the two ends. CDR3 DNA: TGTGCCAGCATTATACACCCCGGGAGTAGCTACAATGAGCAGTTCTTC. As protein: CASIIHPGSSYNEQFF.

In the case of this clonotype: Given a much more abundant clone one base away, this may be a read error. The chain couples TRBV12-3 or TRBV12-4 to TRBJ2-1; D unclear. The CDR3 has 15 residues. In DNA, the CDR3 is TGTGCCAGCAGCGTAGACGGGCCATCCTGCAATGAGCAGTTCTTC. Protein: CASSVDGPSCNEQFF.

This clonotype showed up many times. This chain joins TRBV20-1 and TRBJ2-3; 12 positions agree with TRBD2. The CDR3 spans 16 residues. The V and J ends lost 5 bases and 5 bases, in that order; junction bases with no gene match: 11. Germline CDR1 and CDR2: DFQATT and SNEGSKA (reference sequence). The CDR3, as DNA: TGCAGTGCTCCTAGCGGGAGGGCCCGCGGTGTAGATACGCAGTATTTT. This gives the protein CSAPSGRARGVDTQYF.

In this sample, this clonotype turned up many times. The rearrangement uses TRBV20-1 and TRBJ1-2; TRBD1 is a possible D gene (5 bases). This CDR3 region has 13 residues. CDR1 is DFQATT and CDR2 is SNEGSKA in the germline V gene (reference sequence). Trimming stripped 0 bases from V and 1 base from J, with 6 bases between. CDR3 loop: CSAREDSNYGYTF. The CDR3 nucleotides are TGCAGTGCTAGAGAAGACAGTAACTATGGCTACACCTTC.

This clonotype was picked up many times. The CDR3: CASSPGTGSYEQYF. The CDR3 bases are TGTGCCAGTAGTCCCGGGACAGGCTCCTACGAGCAGTACTTC. The rearrangement uses TRBV19 and TRBJ2-7, with TRBD1 matching 8 bases. CDR3 length: 14 amino acids. V shed 5 bases and J 0 bases; nucleotides not matched to a gene: 3. Germline values: CDR1 LNHDA, CDR2 SQIVND (reference sequence).